This T cell receptor (beta chain) was identified in a study of shared clonotypes between healthy human individuals. Study overall: Per-donor plates numbered three CD4 naive, three CD4 memory, two CD8 naive and one CD8 memory. Findings and caveats of the study: Rarefaction showed that sequencing of sorted subsets was incomplete (despite large depth).

CDR1 and CDR2 (germline): MNHNS, SASEGT. The V gene lost 1 base and the J gene lost 7 bases, with 8 bases spanning the gap. The CDR3 extends over 12 amino acids. Each of the donors was a healthy adult who was HIV-negative and had not had a recent acute infection or vaccination. About this clone itself: The antigen is not known.

Sorted-subset replicate PCR reactions contained approximately 190 ng DNA, corresponding to some 28,000 T cell genomes. Clones were read by immunoSEQ multiplex PCR, and TCRdb kept only the in-frame ones, dropping some. Found here are 2 million to 2.5 million clones, approximately 94% of them singletons; the top ten hold around 0.13%. The rearrangement uses TRBV6-1 and TRBJ2-7; D not resolved. The sequenced sample consisted of naive CD4+ T cells sorted from blood. Subset described: CD45RA+ positively selected. This clonotype was obtained from a man aged 18 to 35 in good health. Here the CDR3 reads CASSEERTEQYF. CDR3 nucleotides: TGTGCCAGCAGTGAAGAGAGAACAGAGCAGTACTTC.